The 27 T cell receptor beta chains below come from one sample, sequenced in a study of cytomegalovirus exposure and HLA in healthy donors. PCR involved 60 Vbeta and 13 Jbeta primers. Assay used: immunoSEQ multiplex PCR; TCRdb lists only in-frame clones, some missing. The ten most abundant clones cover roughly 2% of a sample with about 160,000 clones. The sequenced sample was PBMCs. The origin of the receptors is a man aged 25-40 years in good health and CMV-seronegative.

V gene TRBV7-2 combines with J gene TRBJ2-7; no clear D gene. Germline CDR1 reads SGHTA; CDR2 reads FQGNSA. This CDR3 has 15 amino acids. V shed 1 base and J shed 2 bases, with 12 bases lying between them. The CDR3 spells CASSLDLQLTYEQYF. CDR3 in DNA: TGTGCCAGCAGCTTAGATCTGCAACTCACCTACGAGCAGTACTTC.

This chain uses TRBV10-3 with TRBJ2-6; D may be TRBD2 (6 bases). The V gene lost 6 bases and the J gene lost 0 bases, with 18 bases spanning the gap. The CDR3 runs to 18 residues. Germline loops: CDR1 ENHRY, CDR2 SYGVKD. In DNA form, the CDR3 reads TGTGCCATCAGAGCCCCGTGGGGGGAGAGCTCTGGGGCCAACGTCCTGACTTTC. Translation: CAIRAPWGESSGANVLTF.

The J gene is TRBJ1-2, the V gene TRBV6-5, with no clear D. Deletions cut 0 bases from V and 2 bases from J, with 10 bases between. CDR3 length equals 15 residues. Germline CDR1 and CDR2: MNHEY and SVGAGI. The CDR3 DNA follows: TGTGCCAGCAGTTACTCGTTCGACACCAACTATGGCTACACCTTC. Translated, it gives CASSYSFDTNYGYTF.

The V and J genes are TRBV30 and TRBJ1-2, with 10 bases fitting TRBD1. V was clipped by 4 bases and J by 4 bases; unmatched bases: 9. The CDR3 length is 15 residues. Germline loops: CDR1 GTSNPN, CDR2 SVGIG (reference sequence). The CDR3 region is CAWNLPGQGSYGYTF. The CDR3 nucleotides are TGTGCCTGGAATCTGCCGGGACAGGGGAGCTATGGCTACACCTTC.

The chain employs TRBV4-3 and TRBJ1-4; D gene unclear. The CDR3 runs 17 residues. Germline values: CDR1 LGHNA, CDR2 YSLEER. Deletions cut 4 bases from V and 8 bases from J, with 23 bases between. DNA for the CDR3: TGCGCCAGCAGCCGACTCAAACCCCCGGGAGTCGCGGAAAAACTGTTTTTT. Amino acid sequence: CASSRLKPPGVAEKLFF.

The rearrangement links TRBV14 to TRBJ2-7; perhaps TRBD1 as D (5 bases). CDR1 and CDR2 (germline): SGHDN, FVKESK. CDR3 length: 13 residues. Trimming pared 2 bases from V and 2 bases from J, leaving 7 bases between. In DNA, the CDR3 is TGTGCCAGCAGCCAACAGGGCCCCTACGAGCAGTACTTC. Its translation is CASSQQGPYEQYF.

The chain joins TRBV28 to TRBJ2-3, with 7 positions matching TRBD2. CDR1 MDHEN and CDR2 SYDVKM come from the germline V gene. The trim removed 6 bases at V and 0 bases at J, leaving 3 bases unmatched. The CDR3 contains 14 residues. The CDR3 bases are TGTGCCAGCAGACTAGCGCTTAGCACAGATACGCAGTATTTT. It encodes CASRLALSTDTQYF.

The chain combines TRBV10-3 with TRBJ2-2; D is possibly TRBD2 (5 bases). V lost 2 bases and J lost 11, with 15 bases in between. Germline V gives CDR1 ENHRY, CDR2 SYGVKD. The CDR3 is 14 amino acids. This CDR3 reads CAISEGFSSGELFF. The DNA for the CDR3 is TGTGCCATCAGTGAGGGTTTCTCCAGCGGAGAGCTGTTTTTT.

CDR3 residues: CASSADIGGYNEQFF. The CDR3 DNA sequence: TGTGCCAGCAGCGCGGACATCGGAGGGTACAATGAGCAGTTCTTC. V is TRBV9 and J is TRBJ2-1; possible D gene TRBD2, 6 bases. Germline CDR1 and CDR2: SGDLS and YYNGEE. Trimming took 3 bases from V and 4 from J, leaving 14 bases between them. The CDR3 has 15 amino acids.

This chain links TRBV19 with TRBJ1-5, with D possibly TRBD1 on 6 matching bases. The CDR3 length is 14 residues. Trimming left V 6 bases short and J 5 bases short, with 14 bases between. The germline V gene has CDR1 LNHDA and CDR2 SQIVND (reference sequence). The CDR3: CASSTLQGYQPQHF. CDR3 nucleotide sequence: TGTGCCAGTAGCACCTTACAGGGCTATCAGCCCCAGCATTTT.

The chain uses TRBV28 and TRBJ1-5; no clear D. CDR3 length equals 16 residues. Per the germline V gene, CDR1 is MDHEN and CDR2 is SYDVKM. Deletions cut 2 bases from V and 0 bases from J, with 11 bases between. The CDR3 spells CASSLVSGYSNQPQHF. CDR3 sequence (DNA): TGTGCCAGCAGTTTAGTCTCAGGTTATAGCAATCAGCCCCAGCATTTT.

The CDR3 nucleotides are TGTGCCTGGAGCGGGTATCCCCCCTCTAACTATGGCTACACCTTC. It yields the protein CAWSGYPPSNYGYTF. The rearrangement uses TRBV30 and TRBJ1-2; D is uncertain. Germline V gives CDR1 GTSNPN, CDR2 SVGIG (reference sequence). The CDR3 extends over 15 amino acids. The ends were cut back, 3 bases at V and 0 bases at J, with 14 bases in the middle.

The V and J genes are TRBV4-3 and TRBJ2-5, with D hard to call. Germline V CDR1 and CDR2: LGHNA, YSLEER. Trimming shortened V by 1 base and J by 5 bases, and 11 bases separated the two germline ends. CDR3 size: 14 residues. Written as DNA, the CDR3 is TGCGCCAGCAGCCAAGCTTATCACTCGGAGACCCAGTACTTC. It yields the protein CASSQAYHSETQYF.

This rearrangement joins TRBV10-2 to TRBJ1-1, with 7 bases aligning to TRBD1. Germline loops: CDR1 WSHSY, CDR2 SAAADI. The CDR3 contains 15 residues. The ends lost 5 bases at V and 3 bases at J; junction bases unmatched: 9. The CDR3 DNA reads TGCGCCAGCAGTCCCGGGACAGTGTGGGACACTGAAGCTTTCTTT. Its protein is CASSPGTVWDTEAFF.

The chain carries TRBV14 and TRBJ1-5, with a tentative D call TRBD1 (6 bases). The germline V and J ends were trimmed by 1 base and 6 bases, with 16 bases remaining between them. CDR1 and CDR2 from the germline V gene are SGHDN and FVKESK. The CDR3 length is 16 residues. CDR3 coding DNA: TGTGCCAGCAGCCAAGGTAGTCCCGGGACACCTCAGCCCCAGCATTTT. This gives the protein CASSQGSPGTPQPQHF.

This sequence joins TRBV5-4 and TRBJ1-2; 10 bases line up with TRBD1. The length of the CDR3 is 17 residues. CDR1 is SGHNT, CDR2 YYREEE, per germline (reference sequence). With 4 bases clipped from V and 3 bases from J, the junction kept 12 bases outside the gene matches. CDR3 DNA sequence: TGTGCCAGCAGCCACCTTTTTTCCGGGACAGGGGACTATGGCTACACCTTC. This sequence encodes CASSHLFSGTGDYGYTF.

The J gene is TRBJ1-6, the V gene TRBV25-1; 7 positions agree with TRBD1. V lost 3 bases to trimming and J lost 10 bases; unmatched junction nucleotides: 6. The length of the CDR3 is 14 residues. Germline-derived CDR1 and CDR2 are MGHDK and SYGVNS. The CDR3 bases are TGTGCCAGCAGTGACGGTAGGGGGCAGTCACCCCTCCACTTT. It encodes CASSDGRGQSPLHF.

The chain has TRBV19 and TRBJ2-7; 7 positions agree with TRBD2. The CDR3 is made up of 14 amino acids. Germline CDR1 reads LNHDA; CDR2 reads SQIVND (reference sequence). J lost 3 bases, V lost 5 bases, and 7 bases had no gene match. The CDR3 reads CASSPGRLIYEQYF. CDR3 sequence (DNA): TGTGCCAGTAGTCCCGGGAGGCTCATCTACGAGCAGTACTTC. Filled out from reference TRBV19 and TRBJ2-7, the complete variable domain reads DGGITQSPKYLFRKEGQNVTLSCEQNLNHDAMYWYRQDPGQGLRLIYYSQIVNDFQKGDIAEGYSVSREKKESFPLTVTSAQKNPTAFYLCASSPGRLIYEQYFGPGTRLTVT.

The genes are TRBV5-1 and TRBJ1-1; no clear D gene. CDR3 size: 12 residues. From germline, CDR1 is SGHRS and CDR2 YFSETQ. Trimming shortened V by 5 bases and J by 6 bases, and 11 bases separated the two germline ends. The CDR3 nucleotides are TGCGCCAGCAGGGGGAGGCGAGCTGAAGCTTTCTTT. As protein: CASRGRRAEAFF.

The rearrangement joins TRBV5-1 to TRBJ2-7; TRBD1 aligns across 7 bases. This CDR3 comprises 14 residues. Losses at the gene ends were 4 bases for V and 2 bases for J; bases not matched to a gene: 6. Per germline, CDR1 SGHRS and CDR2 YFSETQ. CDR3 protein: CASSITGDAYEQYF. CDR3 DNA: TGCGCCAGCAGCATTACAGGGGATGCCTACGAGCAGTACTTC.

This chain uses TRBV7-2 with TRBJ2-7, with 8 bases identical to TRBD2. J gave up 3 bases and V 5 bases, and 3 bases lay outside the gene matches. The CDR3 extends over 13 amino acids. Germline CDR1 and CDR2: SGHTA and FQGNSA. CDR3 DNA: TGTGCCAGCAGCGGGGGACTAGTCTACGAGCAGTACTTC. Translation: CASSGGLVYEQYF.

The CDR3 coding sequence is TGTGCCAGCAGCTTAGCGCAAGCAGGGGGTTACACCATATATTTT. It yields the protein CASSLAQAGGYTIYF. The chain links TRBV7-9 to TRBJ1-3; 7 bases agree with TRBD1. Germline loops: CDR1 SEHNR, CDR2 FQNEAQ (reference sequence). V shed 0 bases and J 8 bases; nucleotides not matched to a gene: 7. This CDR3 has 15 residues.

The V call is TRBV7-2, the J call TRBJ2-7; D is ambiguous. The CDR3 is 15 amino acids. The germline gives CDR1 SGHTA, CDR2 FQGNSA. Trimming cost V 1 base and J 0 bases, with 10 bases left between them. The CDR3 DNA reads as TGTGCCAGCAGCTTAGTGTACTCCCTCTCCTACGAGCAGTACTTC. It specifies CASSLVYSLSYEQYF.

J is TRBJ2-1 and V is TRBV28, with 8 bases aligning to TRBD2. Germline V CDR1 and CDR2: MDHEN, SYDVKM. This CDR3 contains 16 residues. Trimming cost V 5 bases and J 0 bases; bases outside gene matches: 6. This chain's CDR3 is CASSDTLAGSYNEQFF. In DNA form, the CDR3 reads TGTGCCAGCAGTGATACTCTAGCGGGCTCCTACAATGAGCAGTTCTTC. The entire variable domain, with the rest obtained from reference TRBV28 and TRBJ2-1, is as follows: DVKVTQSSRYLVKRTGEKVFLECVQDMDHENMFWYRQDPGLGLRLIYFSYDVKMKEKGDIPEGYSVSREKKERFSLILESASTNQTSMYLCASSDTLAGSYNEQFFGPGTRLTVL.

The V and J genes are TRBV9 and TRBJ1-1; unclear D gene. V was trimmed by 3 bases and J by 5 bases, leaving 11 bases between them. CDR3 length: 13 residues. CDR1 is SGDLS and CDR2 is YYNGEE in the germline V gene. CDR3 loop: CASSGGVGTEAFF. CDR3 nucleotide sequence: TGTGCCAGCAGCGGCGGGGTGGGGACTGAAGCTTTCTTT. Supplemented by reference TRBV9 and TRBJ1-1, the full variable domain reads DSGVTQTPKHLITATGQRVTLRCSPRSGDLSVYWYQQSLDQGLQFLIQYYNGEERAKGNILERFSAQQFPDLHSELNLSSLELGDSALYFCASSGGVGTEAFFGQGTRLTVV.

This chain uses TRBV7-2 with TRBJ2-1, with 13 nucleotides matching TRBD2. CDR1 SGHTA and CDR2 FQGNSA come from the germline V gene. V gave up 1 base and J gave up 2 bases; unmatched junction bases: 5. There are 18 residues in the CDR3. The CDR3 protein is CASSLGLAGGGAYNEQFF. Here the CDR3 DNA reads TGTGCCAGCAGCTTAGGACTAGCGGGAGGTGGGGCCTACAATGAGCAGTTCTTC.

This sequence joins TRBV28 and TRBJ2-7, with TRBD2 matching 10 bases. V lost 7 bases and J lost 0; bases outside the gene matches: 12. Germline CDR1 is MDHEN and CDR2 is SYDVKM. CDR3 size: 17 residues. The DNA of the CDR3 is TGTGCCAGCAAGGGACTAGCGAACCTCAGGAGCTCCTACGAGCAGTACTTC. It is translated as CASKGLANLRSSYEQYF.